This TCR beta chain emerged from a study of OX40 agonist ivuxolimab in advanced cancers. About the research overall: The patients' treatment was ivuxolimab, an agonistic anti-OX40 (CD134) antibody. Three patients showed partial responses: one hepatocellular carcinoma and two cutaneous melanoma cases.

In the case of this clone: The antigen is not known.

V was trimmed by 1 base and J by 3 bases, leaving 14 bases between them. The CDR3 is 16 amino acids. Looked up from germline, CDR1 is SGHVS and CDR2 is FQNEAQ. Study outcomes and limitations: At doses 0.1 to 3.0 mg/kg, CD4+ and CD8+ clones expanded.

Collection of blood occurred at baseline, at cycle 4 day 1, and at cycle 7 day 1. TCRdb keeps only in-frame clones here, not all; method: immunoSEQ multiplex PCR. The table includes about 86,000 clones, about 89% detected once. V and J are TRBV7-8 and TRBJ2-3, with a weak D call TRBD2 (6 bases). The sequence derives from an adult with an advanced solid tumor such as melanoma, head and neck, liver or kidney cancer. The sequences come from CD4+ or CD8+ T cells sorted from blood, collected in a trial of the OX40 agonist ivuxolimab. This chain's CDR3 is CASSLGGVSVTDTQYF. The CDR3 nucleotides are TGTGCCAGCAGCTTAGGGGGGGTTAGCGTAACAGATACGCAGTATTTT.